This T cell receptor beta chain was sequenced in a study of CD8 T cells in ankylosing spondylitis. This clonotype was recorded a few times. Its antigen is not identified. CDR3 length equals 14 residues. CDR1 SGHVS and CDR2 FNYEAQ come from the germline V gene. The V end lost 1 base, the J end lost 8 bases, and 12 bases lay between the germline ends. MiXCR was run by TCRdb on the 5' RACE reads, yielding one entry per CDR3 protein. This sample has roughly 700,000 distinct CDR3 sequences, with roughly 19% found just once. Findings and limits, study-wide: Seemingly distinctive of ankylosing spondylitis blood was a TCR beta motif formed by eight highly homologous variants.

The sequence was obtained from a male donor with ankylosing spondylitis. Sequenced material: blood, either unsorted or a sorted T cell fraction (not recorded which). The chain combines TRBV7-6 with TRBJ2-1; D may be TRBD1 or TRBD2 (6 bases each). The CDR3 nucleotides are TGTGCCAGCAGCTTAGTGGTGGGGGGCTATGAGCAGTTCTTC. Its translation is CASSLVVGGYEQFF.